The 29 T cell receptor beta chains in this list originate from one sample, sequenced in a study of human CD8 memory T cell subsets. TPEX cells, early memory CD8+ T cells with exhausted-like traits, were CCR7+ PD-1+ TIGIT+. The authors made TCR beta libraries using UMI-labeled 5' RACE. Reanalyzing the 5' RACE reads, TCRdb keeps one entry per CDR3 protein, without DNA. Its table lists about 6,600 distinct CDR3 sequences. The sample consisted of CD8+ T cells from PBMCs. These receptors originate from a human donor in good health.

The chain is built from TRBV29-1 and TRBJ2-7. The CDR3 runs 13 residues. CDR1 is SQVTM and CDR2 is ANQGSEA in the germline V gene. The CDR3 reads CSVKTGGSYEQYF.

The rearrangement joins TRBV4-1 to TRBJ2-1; TCRdb picks TRBD2, but there is no DNA to check that call. Looked up from germline, CDR1 is MGHRA and CDR2 is YSYEKL. The CDR3 totals 15 residues. The CDR3 here is CASSYGTSNYNEQFF.

V gene TRBV7-7 combines with J gene TRBJ2-7; TCRdb indicates TRBD2, and absent DNA this call remains unverified. Germline CDR1 SSHAT, CDR2 FNYEAQ (reference sequence). This CDR3 region has 13 residues. The CDR3 loop is CASSLALDYEQYF.

This clonotype is called medium-sized based on its frequency. V gene TRBV30 combines with J gene TRBJ1-6; TCRdb's assignment of TRBD1 cannot be checked, as there is no DNA. The CDR3 spans 14 residues. CDR1 GTSNPN and CDR2 SVGIG come from the germline V gene (reference sequence). This CDR3 reads CAWMAGQGNSPLHF.

V usage is TRBV7-9 and J usage is TRBJ2-1; TCRdb's D call of TRBD2 is untestable without DNA. Germline CDR1 is SEHNR and CDR2 is FQNEAQ (reference sequence). This CDR3 has 16 residues. The CDR3 reads CASSLVGLAVYNEQFF.

The gene calls are TRBV7-9 and TRBJ1-2. The germline gives CDR1 SEHNR, CDR2 FQNEAQ (reference sequence). The CDR3 consists of 14 residues. CDR3: CASSLESSNYGYTF.

V is TRBV5-1 and J is TRBJ2-2; TCRdb indicates TRBD1, and absent DNA this call remains unverified. Germline values: CDR1 SGHRS, CDR2 YFSETQ. The CDR3 is 17 residues long. CDR3 sequence reads: CASSLALLGEVPGELFF.

Considering frequency, this clonotype is medium-sized. The chain uses TRBV28 and TRBJ2-7; TCRdb selects TRBD2, and the lack of DNA leaves this call unchecked. The CDR3 extends over 13 amino acids. Germline V gene data show CDR1 as MDHEN and CDR2 as SYDVKM. The CDR3 protein is CASNGLADYEQYF.

V and J are TRBV7-9 and TRBJ2-7; TCRdb outputs TRBD1, but without DNA this stays unchecked. The CDR3 is 13 residues long. CDR1 and CDR2 from the germline V gene are SEHNR and FQNEAQ (reference sequence). The CDR3 here is CASSEYQGYEQYF.

The V and J genes are TRBV3-1 and TRBJ2-5; TCRdb selects TRBD2, and the lack of DNA leaves this call unchecked. The V gene's germline CDR1 is LGHDT and CDR2 YNNKEL (reference sequence). The CDR3 totals 20 residues. CDR3 sequence: CASSQEAPTVEALPRETQYF.

This sequence joins TRBV5-8 and TRBJ2-7; TCRdb indicates TRBD2, and absent DNA this call remains unverified. Germline values: CDR1 SGHTS, CDR2 YDEGEE. The CDR3 is 13 residues long. The CDR3 sequence is CASRWGPQGEQYF.

V gene TRBV29-1 combines with J gene TRBJ2-2; TCRdb reports TRBD2, a call that lacks DNA to check it against. CDR3 length equals 16 residues. In germline, CDR1 is SQVTM, CDR2 ANQGSEA. CDR3: CSVVLAGRSNTGELFF.

The genes are TRBV10-2 and TRBJ2-5; as DNA is missing, the TRBD2 call by TCRdb cannot be tested. Germline V gives CDR1 WSHSY, CDR2 SAAADI. The CDR3 totals 15 residues. CDR3 sequence: CASSTTSGSAETQYF.

This clonotype is medium-sized by frequency. The gene calls are TRBV24-1 and TRBJ1-4; the D call of TRBD1 rests on TCRdb alone, since no DNA is present to check it. The CDR3 contains 18 residues. Germline V CDR1 and CDR2: KGHDR, SFDVKD. The CDR3 is CATSRQGQKVLRPEKLFF.

The rearrangement joins TRBV7-2 to TRBJ2-1; absent DNA, TCRdb's TRBD1 call cannot be checked. This CDR3 is 11 amino acids long. Per the germline V gene, CDR1 is SGHTA and CDR2 is FQGNSA. The CDR3 loop is CASSFQGEQFF.

The CDR3 is CASSPTSGTTYEQYF. The J gene is TRBJ2-7, the V gene TRBV7-9; lacking DNA, the TRBD2 call made by TCRdb goes unchecked. CDR1 and CDR2 (germline): SEHNR, FQNEAQ (reference sequence). The CDR3 totals 15 residues.

This clonotype is classed as medium-sized (0.01 to 0.1%) by frequency. The chain recombines TRBV19 with TRBJ1-5. The germline V gene encodes CDR1 LNHDA and CDR2 SQIVND (reference sequence). This CDR3 has 14 residues. CDR3 amino acids: CASDTRDSNQPQHF. Full variable domain (rest looked up from reference TRBV19 and TRBJ1-5): DGGITQSPKYLFRKEGQNVTLSCEQNLNHDAMYWYRQDPGQGLRLIYYSQIVNDFQKGDIAEGYSVSREKKESFPLTVTSAQKNPTAFYLCASDTRDSNQPQHFGDGTRLSIL.

The J gene is TRBJ2-2, the V gene TRBV11-3; as DNA is missing, the TRBD1 call by TCRdb cannot be tested. Per germline, CDR1 SGHNT and CDR2 YENEEA. The CDR3 totals 16 residues. The CDR3 sequence is CASSPPGGLNTGELFF. Filled out from reference TRBV11-3 and TRBJ2-2, the complete variable domain reads EAGVVQSPRYKIIEKKQPVAFWCNPISGHNTLYWYLQNLGQGPELLIRYENEEAVDDSQLPKDRFSAERLKGVDSTLKIQPAELGDSAVYLCASSPPGGLNTGELFFGEGSRLTVL.

The chain carries TRBV12-3 or TRBV12-4 and TRBJ2-5; the D call of TRBD1 rests on TCRdb alone, since no DNA is present to check it. The CDR3 consists of 16 residues. The CDR3 sequence is CASRYLGGEGRETQYF.

V and J are TRBV5-6 and TRBJ2-3; TCRdb indicates TRBD2, and absent DNA this call remains unverified. The germline gives CDR1 SGHDT, CDR2 YYEEEE. The length of the CDR3 is 16 residues. CDR3: CASSLGAGGPTDTQYF.

This chain uses TRBV30 with TRBJ2-1; without DNA, the TCRdb call of TRBD1 cannot be checked. The CDR3 contains 12 residues. Germline CDR1 is GTSNPN and CDR2 is SVGIG (reference sequence). The CDR3 is CAWSTGGDEQFF.

The J gene is TRBJ1-3, the V gene TRBV13. The CDR3 extends over 15 amino acids. CDR1 is PRHDT and CDR2 is FYEKMQ in the germline V gene (reference sequence). This chain's CDR3 is CASSYSPNSGNTIYF. The whole variable domain, filled in from reference TRBV13 and TRBJ1-3, reads AAGVIQSPRHLIKEKRETATLKCYPIPRHDTVYWYQQGPGQDPQFLISFYEKMQSDKGSIPDRFSAQQFSDYHSELNMSSLELGDSALYFCASSYSPNSGNTIYFGEGSWLTVV.

The chain uses TRBV5-1 and TRBJ2-1; the D gene TCRdb calls, TRBD2, cannot be checked with no DNA. The CDR3 totals 17 residues. Germline V gene data show CDR1 as SGHRS and CDR2 as YFSETQ. The CDR3 here is CASSLWTSFVAYNEQFF. The variable domain in full, completed from reference TRBV5-1 and TRBJ2-1, reads KAGVTQTPRYLIKTRGQQVTLSCSPISGHRSVSWYQQTPGQGLQFLFEYFSETQRNKGNFPGRFSGRQFSNSRSEMNVSTLELGDSALYLCASSLWTSFVAYNEQFFGPGTRLTVL.

By frequency, this clonotype is medium-sized. The J gene is TRBJ1-1, the V gene TRBV27; TCRdb lists TRBD1, though no DNA is available to test this call. Germline V CDR1 and CDR2: MNHEY, SMNVEV (reference sequence). The CDR3 extends over 13 amino acids. This CDR3 is CASSLPEGTEAFF.

The rearrangement uses TRBV7-9 and TRBJ1-2; TCRdb calls TRBD1, which cannot be checked without DNA. The CDR3 spans 12 residues. Per the germline V gene, CDR1 is SEHNR and CDR2 is FQNEAQ (reference sequence). This CDR3 is CASSLVREGYTF.

The chain recombines TRBV20-1 with TRBJ2-2. This CDR3 comprises 13 residues. The germline V gene encodes CDR1 DFQATT and CDR2 SNEGSKA (reference sequence). The CDR3 loop reads CSATSLGTGELFF.

The rearrangement uses TRBV27 and TRBJ2-7. Per germline, CDR1 MNHEY and CDR2 SMNVEV (reference sequence). The CDR3 covers 14 residues. The CDR3 loop is CASSSNGDLDEQYF.

The chain uses TRBV27 and TRBJ1-6; TCRdb designates TRBD1, a call that cannot be tested without DNA. CDR1 and CDR2 (germline): MNHEY, SMNVEV (reference sequence). This CDR3 is 14 amino acids long. CDR3 sequence reads: CASTGGRLNSPLHF.

This chain links TRBV5-4 with TRBJ1-1; TCRdb picks TRBD1, but there is no DNA to check that call. CDR1 is SGHNT and CDR2 is YYREEE in the germline V gene (reference sequence). The CDR3 is 16 amino acids. The CDR3 reads CASTIYGQAGNTEAFF.